The next 8 T cell receptor beta chains were all read from a single sample in a study of cytomegalovirus exposure and HLA in healthy donors. PCR amplification relied on 60 Vbeta primers (plus 13 Jbeta primers). The protocol was immunoSEQ multiplex PCR, while the TCRdb copy is restricted to in-frame clones and leaves out a portion. The sample carries over 85,000 clones, 76% recorded once. Material: PBMCs. The origin of the receptors is a man aged 40-49 years in good health and CMV-seronegative.

This chain links TRBV21-1 with TRBJ1-2. TRBV21-1 is a pseudogene segment. The CDR3 has 12 amino acids. CDR3 sequence reads: CASSSNNYGYTF. The CDR3 DNA sequence: TGTGCCAGCAGCAGTAATAACTATGGCTACACCTTC.

This clone was seen once. The rearrangement joins TRBV27 to TRBJ1-1, with D unresolved. The CDR3 is 13 amino acids. V shed 3 bases and J shed 2 bases, with 7 bases lying between them. Germline V lookup: CDR1 MNHEY, CDR2 SMNVEV (reference sequence). CDR3 amino acids: CASSLTGNTEAFF. CDR3 DNA: TGTGCCAGCAGTTTGACGGGTAACACTGAAGCTTTCTTT.

The chain uses TRBV15 and TRBJ2-1; 8 bases match TRBD1. The junction had 17 bases not matched to a gene; V was cut back by 7 bases and J by 9 bases. There are 16 residues in the CDR3. Germline V CDR1 and CDR2: LNHNV, YYDKDF (reference sequence). CDR3: CATTTGDRPFGGEQFF. DNA for the CDR3: TGTGCCACCACCACCGGGGACAGGCCTTTCGGAGGTGAGCAGTTCTTC.

V is TRBV6-6 and J is TRBJ1-2; the D gene is possibly TRBD1 (5 bases). CDR1 is MNHNY and CDR2 is SVGAGI in the germline V gene (reference sequence). Trimming pared 5 bases from V and 4 bases from J, leaving 14 bases between. This CDR3 has 14 amino acids. The CDR3 loop reads CASSTGGATYGYTF. In DNA, the CDR3 is TGTGCCAGCAGTACCGGCGGGGCAACCTATGGCTACACCTTC.

The chain links TRBV5-6 to TRBJ1-2, with 9 bases identical to TRBD1. The length of the CDR3 is 14 residues. Losses at the gene ends were 0 bases for V and 4 bases for J; bases not matched to a gene: 1. The germline CDR1 and CDR2 sequences are SGHDT and YYEEEE. The CDR3, as DNA: TGTGCCAGCAGCTTGGGACAGGGGGGCTATGGCTACACCTTC. This encodes CASSLGQGGYGYTF.

The chain is built from TRBV6-5 and TRBJ2-5, with TRBD1 matching over 7 bases. The CDR3 length is 16 residues. With V trimmed by 2 bases and J by 1 base, 7 bases remained unmatched. The germline gives CDR1 MNHEY, CDR2 SVGAGI. In DNA form, the CDR3 reads TGTGCCAGCAGTTACAAGACAGGGACGGTCCAAGAGACCCAGTACTTC. The encoded protein is CASSYKTGTVQETQYF.

There are a few counts of this clone. V gene TRBV5-1 combines with J gene TRBJ1-5; TRBD1 agrees at 10 bases. Germline assignment: CDR1 SGHRS and CDR2 YFSETQ. The CDR3 consists of 15 residues. Trimming removed 0 bases from V and 7 bases from J; junction bases left unmatched: 4. This chain's CDR3 is CASSLETGGFQPQHF. CDR3 nucleotides: TGCGCCAGCAGCTTGGAGACAGGGGGCTTCCAGCCCCAGCATTTT.

About this clone: The same CDR3 is also encoded by other DNA sequences in this sample. The J gene is TRBJ1-6, the V gene TRBV6-1; a weak D match, TRBD1 (5 bases). CDR3 size: 13 residues. Trimming took off 4 bases at V and 6 bases at J, with 7 bases between the two ends. Looked up from germline, CDR1 is MNHNS and CDR2 is SASEGT. In DNA form, the CDR3 reads TGTGCCAGCAGTGCGACAGTTAATTCACCCCTCCACTTT. This encodes CASSATVNSPLHF.